This T cell receptor (beta chain) appears in the sequencing data of a study of T cell repertoires in cytomegalovirus infection. TCRdb ran MiXCR on the reads and lists one entry per CDR3 protein. The sample lists around 450,000 distinct CDR3 sequences; approximately 31% were seen once. V shed 8 bases and J shed 0 bases, with 10 bases lying between them. The CDR3 totals 13 residues. In germline, CDR1 is MNHEY, CDR2 SVGEGT. A few counts support this clonotype. Its cognate antigen is unknown. Points from the study as a whole: The study identified carriers of CMV plus the relevant HLA from cumulative public TCR beta family frequency. CMV-specific TCR beta clonotypes restricted by HLA-C were the ones dominating the ex vivo response.

Sequenced material: PBMCs. The clonotype comes from a human donor in good health (CMV status not recorded). Some clones in this sample may be carry-over from other donors' samples. This chain joins TRBV6-2 or TRBV6-3 and TRBJ2-5, with a weak D call TRBD2 (6 bases). CDR3 loop: CASGPGDQETQYF. The CDR3 DNA is TGTGCCAGCGGACCGGGGGACCAAGAGACCCAGTACTTC.